The 27 T cell receptor beta chains given below trace back to one sample, sequenced in a study of blood T cells in healthy people across ages. PCR was performed a second time for roughly 7 to 11 cycles using a sample-barcoded 5' primer and a J-beta primer mix. MiXCR was run by TCRdb on the 5' RACE reads, yielding one entry per CDR3 protein. The profile covers over 500,000 distinct CDR3 sequences, with about 25% appearing a single time and 3% to 4.5% taken by the ten largest. This same sample was also part of a study on T cells of mothers and their children.

Sequenced: blood. These receptors were collected from a boy aged 2-15 years in good health.

In this sample, this clonotype turned up a few times. The chain carries TRBV29-1 and TRBJ1-2; D is unclear. The CDR3 totals 12 residues. Looked up from germline, CDR1 is SQVTM and CDR2 is ANQGSEA. V dropped 1 base and J dropped 7 bases, with 10 bases sitting between them. The CDR3 bases are TGCAGCGTTGAAGCAGCCCCTGGTGGCTACACCTTC. The encoded protein is CSVEAAPGGYTF.

The genes are TRBV5-6 and TRBJ2-5; the match to TRBD2 covers 7 bases. This CDR3 is built from 15 residues. V shed 4 bases and J 5 bases; nucleotides not matched to a gene: 11. The germline CDR1 and CDR2 sequences are SGHDT and YYEEEE. The CDR3 region is CASSRGLTGGETQYF. For the CDR3, the DNA is TGTGCCAGCAGCCGGGGACTAACGGGAGGTGAGACCCAGTACTTC.

The chain combines TRBV6-5 with TRBJ2-6, with a weak D call TRBD1 (6 bases). The CDR3 extends over 19 amino acids. Trimming pared 0 bases from V and 0 bases from J, leaving 15 bases between. Germline V gene sequence: CDR1 MNHEY, CDR2 SVGAGI. The CDR3 DNA sequence: TGTGCCAGCAGTTACTCGATATTAGACAGGAACTCTGGGGCCAACGTCCTGACTTTC. Its translation is CASSYSILDRNSGANVLTF.

As for this clonotype: No DNA is shown, since the ends of the CDR3 on it are uncertain; the CDR3 is the one TCRdb lists. This chain links TRBV12-3 or TRBV12-4 with TRBJ2-2; TRBD1 reflects the table's D call only, with no check against the DNA. The CDR3 adds up to 15 amino acids, both ends counted. The CDR3 here is CASSFGGGAGGEPFF.

The chain joins TRBV5-1 to TRBJ1-1; tentatively, D is TRBD1 (5 bases). The CDR3 has 15 residues. Between the trimmed V and J ends, which lost 4 bases and 4 bases, there was a span of 17 bases. The germline V gene has CDR1 SGHRS and CDR2 YFSETQ. CDR3 bases: TGCGCCAGCAGCGTTACAGACATAAGGGGCACTGAAGCTTTCTTT. Protein product: CASSVTDIRGTEAFF.

The rearrangement uses TRBV4-3 and TRBJ2-6; D remains unclear. V lost 0 bases and J 2 bases, leaving 8 bases between the germline ends. The CDR3 runs 16 residues. The germline V gene encodes CDR1 LGHNA and CDR2 YSLEER. The CDR3 protein is CASSQDSSTGANVLTF. For the CDR3, the DNA is TGCGCCAGCAGCCAAGATTCCAGCACTGGGGCCAACGTCCTGACTTTC.

This clonotype occurred a few times. The chain carries TRBV9 and TRBJ2-1; TRBD2 matches at 9 bases. Germline V gene sequence: CDR1 SGDLS, CDR2 YYNGEE. The junction had 6 bases not matched to a gene; V was cut back by 0 bases and J by 8 bases. This CDR3 has 15 amino acids. CDR3 loop: CASSVDGGGAYEQFF. CDR3 coding DNA: TGTGCCAGCAGCGTAGACGGCGGGGGGGCTTATGAGCAGTTCTTC.

This clonotype showed up just a few times. The chain joins TRBV3-1 to TRBJ2-1; D possibly corresponds to TRBD1 (7 bases). Per germline, CDR1 LGHDT and CDR2 YNNKEL (reference sequence). The CDR3 extends over 15 amino acids. Trimming shortened V by 2 bases and J by 2 bases, and 10 bases separated the two germline ends. The CDR3 sequence is CASSQQGGAYNEQFF. The CDR3 bases are TGTGCCAGCAGCCAACAGGGGGGAGCCTACAATGAGCAGTTCTTC.

The sample holds a few counts of this clonotype. The chain carries TRBV20-1 and TRBJ2-7; possible D gene TRBD1, 6 bases. The J call is uncertain, as TRBJ2-1 better fits the DNA end. Germline CDR1 is DFQATT and CDR2 is SNEGSKA (reference sequence). The CDR3 totals 11 residues. CDR3 in amino acids: CSFDRSNEQFF. The CDR3 bases are TGCAGTTTCGACAGGAGCAATGAGCAGTTCTTC.

This clonotype was observed a few times. The gene calls are TRBV18 and TRBJ2-7; TRBD2 agrees at 8 bases. This CDR3 has 15 amino acids. Losses at the gene ends were 3 bases for V and 2 bases for J; bases not matched to a gene: 6. Germline CDR1 and CDR2: KGHSH and LQKENI. The chain's CDR3 is CASSPLAGLPYEQYF. In nucleotides, the CDR3 is TGTGCCAGCTCACCCTTAGCGGGGCTCCCCTACGAGCAGTACTTC. Full variable domain (remainder filled in from reference TRBV18 and TRBJ2-7): NAGVMQNPRHLVRRRGQEARLRCSPMKGHSHVYWYRQLPEEGLKFMVYLQKENIIDESGMPKERFSAEFPKEGPSILRIQQVVRGDSAAYFCASSPLAGLPYEQYFGPGTRLTVT.

This clonotype was picked up a small number of times. The chain uses TRBV7-9 and TRBJ2-3; D possibly corresponds to TRBD2 (6 bases). From germline, CDR1 is SEHNR and CDR2 FQNEAQ (reference sequence). The CDR3 length is 16 residues. V was trimmed by 5 bases and J by 2 bases, leaving 17 bases between them. This CDR3 is CASSPRQAGLTDTQYF. The DNA of the CDR3 is TGTGCCAGCAGCCCACGCCAGGCGGGACTCACAGATACGCAGTATTTT. Together with reference TRBV7-9 and TRBJ2-3, the CDR3 gives the full variable domain: DTGVSQNPRHKITKRGQNVTFRCDPISEHNRLYWYRQTLGQGPEFLTYFQNEAQLEKSRLLSDRFSAERPKGSFSTLEIQRTEQGDSAMYLCASSPRQAGLTDTQYFGPGTRLTVL.

This chain joins TRBV7-9 and TRBJ2-6, with 9 positions matching TRBD2. Looked up from germline, CDR1 is SEHNR and CDR2 is FQNEAQ (reference sequence). The CDR3 sequence is 16 residues long. V trimming: 1 base; J trimming: 6 bases; junction bases outside the gene matches: 4. In DNA, the CDR3 is TGTGCCAGCAGCTTAGGTCTAGCGGGGAAGGCCAACGTCCTGACTTTC. It is translated as CASSLGLAGKANVLTF.

The chain combines TRBV7-2 with TRBJ2-1, with no clear D. With 1 base removed from V and 12 bases from J, the gap between germline ends came to 10 bases. CDR3 length: 12 residues. Germline V gives CDR1 SGHTA, CDR2 FQGNSA. The CDR3 reads CASSLVFLGQFF. The CDR3 region has the DNA TGTGCCAGCAGCTTAGTATTTCTGGGGCAGTTCTTC.

The chain couples TRBV7-8 to TRBJ2-5; no definite D call. Per the germline V gene, CDR1 is SGHVS and CDR2 is FQNEAQ. V gave up 3 bases and J gave up 8 bases, with 16 bases separating them. The CDR3 length is 14 residues. The CDR3 spells CASSLASYDETQYF. In DNA form, the CDR3 reads TGTGCCAGCAGCTTGGCATCCTACGATGAAACCCAGTACTTC.

This clonotype has only a few counts. The chain employs TRBV9 and TRBJ2-3, with D perhaps TRBD1 (6 bases). The germline V and J ends were trimmed by 3 bases and 0 bases, with 20 bases remaining between them. Per the germline V gene, CDR1 is SGDLS and CDR2 is YYNGEE. This CDR3 has 18 amino acids. The CDR3 nucleotides are TGTGCCAGCAGCGCGACGCGAGGCAGGGGCCCCAGCACAGATACGCAGTATTTT. The encoded protein is CASSATRGRGPSTDTQYF.

V usage is TRBV23-1 and J usage is TRBJ2-5; D not certain. The J call is uncertain, as TRBJ2-7 better fits the DNA end. TRBV23-1 counts as an open reading frame of uncertain function. The CDR3 consists of 16 residues. The CDR3 loop is CASSPPRVRARYEQYF. The DNA for the CDR3 is TGCGCCAGCAGTCCGCCCCGGGTCCGGGCAAGGTACGAGCAGTACTTC.

The chain joins TRBV7-3 to TRBJ2-1; 10 bases align to TRBD2. The CDR3 has 19 residues. In germline, CDR1 is SGHTA, CDR2 FQGTGA. Trimming cost V 1 base and J 0 bases; bases outside gene matches: 9. CDR3 sequence: CASSLIGGLAGDSYNEQFF. The CDR3, as DNA: TGTGCCAGCAGCTTAATTGGGGGGCTAGCGGGGGACTCCTACAATGAGCAGTTCTTC.

The CDR3 DNA is TGTGCCAGCAGTCCCTCGGGACTCCACTCCTACGAGCAGTACTTC. It translates to CASSPSGLHSYEQYF. This chain connects TRBV28 to TRBJ2-7; weak D call: TRBD2 (6 bases). CDR3 length equals 15 residues. V was clipped by 5 bases and J by 0 bases, with 14 bases between them. Germline V CDR1 and CDR2: MDHEN, SYDVKM.

This clonotype has a handful of counts. The chain employs TRBV12-3 or TRBV12-4 and TRBJ1-2, with D uncertain. There are 14 residues in the CDR3. V lost 6 bases, J lost 2 bases, and 13 bases lay in between. Here the CDR3 reads CASSLKTLNYGYTF. CDR3 bases: TGTGCCAGCAGCCTTAAGACACTAAACTATGGCTACACCTTC.

This chain uses TRBV27 with TRBJ1-4; 9 nucleotides match TRBD1. The V segment lost 5 bases and the J segment 8 bases; nucleotides outside the gene matches: 12. Per the germline V gene, CDR1 is MNHEY and CDR2 is SMNVEV (reference sequence). The CDR3 consists of 16 residues. CDR3 sequence reads: CASSVTWTGDSEKLFF. The DNA for the CDR3 is TGTGCCAGCAGTGTTACTTGGACAGGGGATAGCGAAAAACTGTTTTTT.

This clonotype was picked up a small number of times. V gene TRBV7-2 combines with J gene TRBJ2-3; the match to TRBD2 covers 13 bases. The CDR3 contains 23 residues. CDR1 and CDR2 (germline): SGHTA, FQGNSA. The V gene end was trimmed by 5 bases and the J gene end by 1 base; junction bases not matched to a gene: 24. CDR3 DNA sequence: TGTGCCAGCAGCGTTAGCACCATTATAAACCCGGGACTAGCGGGACCTCGCACAGATACGCAGTATTTT. As protein: CASSVSTIINPGLAGPRTDTQYF.

This clonotype was counted many times. J is TRBJ1-2 and V is TRBV11-2; 7 bases match TRBD1. The CDR3 is made up of 13 amino acids. V shed 5 bases, J shed 2 bases, and the junction held 2 bases outside the gene matches. Germline-derived CDR1 and CDR2 are SGHAT and FQNNGV. The CDR3 DNA sequence: TGTGCCAGCAGCCAGGACAGGAACTATGGCTACACCTTC. Amino acid sequence: CASSQDRNYGYTF.

The chain uses TRBV6-5 and TRBJ2-3; no reliable D call. Germline V gene sequence: CDR1 MNHEY, CDR2 SVGAGI. The germline V and J ends were trimmed by 5 bases and 2 bases, with 11 bases remaining between them. The CDR3 is 14 residues long. The CDR3 nucleotides read TGTGCCAGCAGTCTCAGAAGAGACACAGATACGCAGTATTTT. The encoded protein is CASSLRRDTDTQYF.

This clonotype was observed a handful of times. The chain employs TRBV2 and TRBJ1-1; D gene uncertain. There are 10 residues in the CDR3. Trimming took off 3 bases at V and 8 bases at J, with 4 bases between the two ends. CDR1 is SNHLY, CDR2 FYNNEI, per germline. The CDR3 nucleotides are TGTGCCAGCAGTGAGCTAGAAGCTTTCTTT. Translated, it gives CASSELEAFF.

The chain carries TRBV7-2 and TRBJ2-1, with 7 bases that match TRBD2. From germline, CDR1 is SGHTA and CDR2 FQGNSA. J gave up 2 bases and V 2 bases, and 3 bases lay outside the gene matches. This CDR3 spans 15 amino acids. CDR3 coding DNA: TGTGCCAGCAGCTTACAGGGACTAACCTACAATGAGCAGTTCTTC. Translating it yields CASSLQGLTYNEQFF.

The chain carries TRBV29-1 and TRBJ2-1; 13 nucleotides agree with TRBD2. CDR1 and CDR2 from the germline V gene are SQVTM and ANQGSEA. The ends lost 4 bases at V and 4 bases at J; junction bases unmatched: 7. This CDR3 spans 16 amino acids. The CDR3 DNA reads TGCAGCGTTGTAAGGACTAGCGGGGGCCCATACAATGAGCAGTTCTTC. Protein: CSVVRTSGGPYNEQFF.

This clonotype was seen repeatedly, ten times or more. The rearrangement uses TRBV5-1 and TRBJ2-5; 8 nucleotides align to TRBD1. Germline V gene sequence: CDR1 SGHRS, CDR2 YFSETQ. V trimming: 4 bases; J trimming: 2 bases; junction bases outside the gene matches: 4. This CDR3 is built from 14 residues. CDR3 sequence reads: CASSAGQGQETQYF. The CDR3 DNA sequence: TGCGCCAGCAGCGCCGGACAGGGACAAGAGACCCAGTACTTC.